The source of this T cell receptor beta chain is a study of CD8 T cells in ankylosing spondylitis. This clonotype appeared many times. MiXCR was run by TCRdb on the 5' RACE reads, yielding one entry per CDR3 protein. The sample has around 210,000 distinct CDR3 sequences, 8% to 10% seen once. Germline CDR1 is DFQATT and CDR2 is SNEGSKA (reference sequence). The CDR3 loop spans 13 amino acids. V was pared by 3 bases and J by 5 bases, with 4 bases of the junction left unmatched. Sequencing input: blood, either unsorted or a sorted T cell fraction (not recorded which). The receptor was isolated from a female donor with ankylosing spondylitis or in good health (not recorded which). The J gene is TRBJ2-3, the V gene TRBV20-1, with 8 bases lining up with TRBD2. CDR3: CSASGRVKDTQYF. The CDR3 nucleotides are TGCAGTGCTAGCGGGAGGGTTAAAGATACGCAGTATTTT.